A single sample is the source of the 31 T cell receptor beta chains below, sequenced in a study of OX40 agonist ivuxolimab in advanced cancers. Assay: immunoSEQ multiplex PCR; the TCRdb copy retains only in-frame clones and omits some. The table records some 63,000 clones, 90% to 95% of them present only once. The sample was CD4+ or CD8+ T cells sorted from blood, taken in a trial of the OX40 agonist ivuxolimab. These TCRs come from an adult with an advanced solid tumor such as melanoma, head and neck, liver or kidney cancer.

This chain links TRBV4-1 with TRBJ1-5, with unresolved D. CDR1 and CDR2 from the germline V gene are MGHRA and YSYEKL. The V and J ends lost 3 bases and 9 bases respectively, with 15 bases between them. CDR3 length: 14 amino acids. The CDR3 region is CASSHPKRLWPQHF. Here the CDR3 DNA reads TGCGCCAGCAGCCATCCCAAACGTCTATGGCCCCAGCATTTT.

This clone occurred once. The chain is built from TRBV28 and TRBJ1-5, with no clear D. Trimming stripped 2 bases from V and 0 bases from J, with 8 bases between. The germline CDR1 and CDR2 sequences are MDHEN and SYDVKM. The CDR3 sequence is 15 residues long. The chain's CDR3 is CASSLTQFSNQPQHF. Written as DNA, the CDR3 is TGTGCCAGCAGTTTAACCCAATTTAGCAATCAGCCCCAGCATTTT. Based on the CDR3 plus reference TRBV28 and TRBJ1-5, the full variable domain is DVKVTQSSRYLVKRTGEKVFLECVQDMDHENMFWYRQDPGLGLRLIYFSYDVKMKEKGDIPEGYSVSREKKERFSLILESASTNQTSMYLCASSLTQFSNQPQHFGDGTRLSIL.

The rearrangement uses TRBV11-3 and TRBJ2-1, with 13 bases that match TRBD2. The CDR3 is 17 residues long. After removal of 5 bases from V and 10 bases from J, the junction contained 14 bases not matched to a gene. CDR1 is SGHNT, CDR2 YENEEA, per germline. The DNA for the CDR3 is TGTGCCAGCAGCCCCAGGACTAGCGGGAGAACGGACAGCGAGCAGTTCTTC. Its translation is CASSPRTSGRTDSEQFF.

The J gene is TRBJ2-3, the V gene TRBV5-4, with 8 bases aligning to TRBD2. After removal of 3 bases from V and 4 bases from J, the junction contained 7 bases not matched to a gene. Per the germline V gene, CDR1 is SGHNT and CDR2 is YYREEE (reference sequence). This CDR3 spans 15 amino acids. The CDR3: CASSSTGLGPDTQYF. The CDR3 bases are TGTGCCAGCAGCTCCACGGGACTAGGCCCAGATACGCAGTATTTT. Based on the CDR3 plus reference TRBV5-4 and TRBJ2-3, the full variable domain is ETGVTQSPTHLIKTRGQQVTLRCSSQSGHNTVSWYQQALGQGPQFIFQYYREEENGRGNFPPRFSGLQFPNYSSELNVNALELDDSALYLCASSSTGLGPDTQYFGPGTRLTVL.

This clone was seen just once. The rearrangement links TRBV6-1 to TRBJ1-5; possible D gene TRBD1, 5 bases. The CDR3 consists of 15 residues. Trimming removed 2 bases at V and 3 bases at J, with 11 bases between. CDR1 is MNHNS and CDR2 is SASEGT in the germline V gene. CDR3 in amino acids: CASSELGHLNQPQHF. The CDR3 bases are TGTGCCAGCAGTGAATTAGGACACCTCAATCAGCCCCAGCATTTT.

The chain carries TRBV15 and TRBJ2-7; 7 nucleotides line up with TRBD2. With V trimmed by 1 base and J by 0 bases, 3 bases remained unmatched. This CDR3 region has 15 residues. Looked up from germline, CDR1 is LNHNV and CDR2 is YYDKDF (reference sequence). The CDR3 here is CATSRVGGSSYEQYF. CDR3 sequence (DNA): TGTGCCACCAGCAGAGTAGGCGGGAGCTCCTACGAGCAGTACTTC.

This sequence joins TRBV28 and TRBJ2-7; 9 bases agree with TRBD1. This CDR3 comprises 14 residues. V dropped 5 bases and J dropped 4; count of bases not matched to a gene: 6. Germline V lookup: CDR1 MDHEN, CDR2 SYDVKM. CDR3 sequence reads: CASSKRTGVYEQYF. As DNA, the CDR3 is TGTGCCAGCAGTAAACGGACAGGGGTGTACGAGCAGTACTTC. Full variable domain (remainder filled in from reference TRBV28 and TRBJ2-7): DVKVTQSSRYLVKRTGEKVFLECVQDMDHENMFWYRQDPGLGLRLIYFSYDVKMKEKGDIPEGYSVSREKKERFSLILESASTNQTSMYLCASSKRTGVYEQYFGPGTRLTVT.

About this clone itself: At one end, the junction sequence differs from germline, possibly due to a read error. Other DNA sequences in this specimen translate into the identical CDR3. The chain recombines TRBV27 with TRBJ2-7, with TRBD2 matching over 12 bases. Per germline, CDR1 MNHEY and CDR2 SMNVEV (reference sequence). This CDR3 region has 17 residues. CDR3 sequence: CASSWGVPGLAGYEQYF. The CDR3 DNA follows: TGCGCCAGCAGTTGGGGTGTACCGGGACTAGCGGGTTACGAGCAGTACTTC.

This clone occurred once. The J gene is TRBJ2-4, the V gene TRBV5-8; 11 nucleotides align to TRBD2. Germline V lookup: CDR1 SGHTS, CDR2 YDEGEE. The CDR3 totals 15 residues. Unmatched junction bases numbered 6, after V lost 2 bases and J lost 8 bases. The DNA of the CDR3 is TGTGCCAGCAGCTTCCTAGCGGGAGGCAATGACATTCAGTACTTC. This sequence encodes CASSFLAGGNDIQYF.

V usage is TRBV5-5 and J usage is TRBJ1-1; tentatively, D is TRBD1 (5 bases). The CDR3 runs to 14 residues. Between the trimmed V and J ends, which lost 5 bases and 4 bases, there was a span of 15 bases. The germline gives CDR1 SGHKS, CDR2 YYEKEE (reference sequence). This chain's CDR3 is CASRAGPLATEAFF. CDR3 sequence (DNA): TGTGCCAGCAGGGCGGGACCCCTCGCCACTGAAGCTTTCTTT.

This clone was detected once. CDR3 amino acids: CASSQDLQRATDTQYF. The CDR3 nucleotides are TGCGCCAGCAGCCAAGATCTCCAGCGGGCCACAGATACGCAGTATTTT. The chain is built from TRBV4-3 and TRBJ2-3, with a tentative D call TRBD2 (6 bases). This CDR3 comprises 16 residues. CDR1 LGHNA and CDR2 YSLEER come from the germline V gene. V lost 0 bases, J lost 2 bases, and 12 bases lay in between.

This clone was counted once. V gene TRBV19 combines with J gene TRBJ2-3; D ambiguous. Germline CDR1 and CDR2: LNHDA and SQIVND (reference sequence). The CDR3 spans 14 residues. Trimming stripped 9 bases from V and 2 bases from J, with 15 bases between. CDR3 coding DNA: TGTGCCAGCCGAAAGGAACGTCTCACAGATACGCAGTATTTT. This translates into CASRKERLTDTQYF.

CDR3 protein: CASSPSGLNTEAFF. The CDR3 DNA is TGTGCCAGCAGCCCCTCAGGGTTGAACACTGAAGCTTTCTTT. The genes are TRBV9 and TRBJ1-1, with D tentatively TRBD1 (5 bases). Germline loops: CDR1 SGDLS, CDR2 YYNGEE. This CDR3 contains 14 residues. Trimming left V 4 bases short and J 0 bases short, with 10 bases between. Using reference TRBV9 and TRBJ1-1 for the parts outside the CDR3, the full variable domain is DSGVTQTPKHLITATGQRVTLRCSPRSGDLSVYWYQQSLDQGLQFLIQYYNGEERAKGNILERFSAQQFPDLHSELNLSSLELGDSALYFCASSPSGLNTEAFFGQGTRLTVV.

The CDR3 DNA is TGTGCCAGCAGCTTAGGTCCAGGGTGGGAGCAGTACTTC. Its protein is CASSLGPGWEQYF. The V and J genes are TRBV11-2 and TRBJ2-7; the D gene is possibly TRBD1 (5 bases). CDR1 is SGHAT and CDR2 is FQNNGV in the germline V gene. V lost 1 base, J lost 7 bases, and 11 bases lay in between. This CDR3 region has 13 residues.

This rearrangement joins TRBV6-5 to TRBJ2-7; 7 nucleotides match TRBD1. Germline V gene lookup returns CDR1 MNHEY and CDR2 SVGAGI. There are 14 residues in the CDR3. Trimming removed 4 bases from V and 2 bases from J; junction bases left unmatched: 5. This chain's CDR3 is CASSLTGTAYEQYF. The CDR3 DNA follows: TGTGCCAGCAGTTTAACCGGGACAGCCTACGAGCAGTACTTC.

This chain uses TRBV11-2 with TRBJ1-2; the D is unclear. Germline CDR1 reads SGHAT; CDR2 reads FQNNGV. V lost 4 bases and J lost 4, with 19 bases in between. The CDR3 is 16 amino acids. The CDR3 bases are TGTGCCAGCAGCTCTCCAGGACCGGGGATAGTCTATGGCTACACCTTC. Translation: CASSSPGPGIVYGYTF.

The rearrangement joins TRBV11-2 to TRBJ1-3; 8 nucleotides match TRBD1. This CDR3 spans 14 amino acids. Germline V CDR1 and CDR2: SGHAT, FQNNGV. J gave up 0 bases and V 6 bases, and 1 base lay outside the gene matches. The CDR3 sequence: CASSDRGSGNTIYF. In DNA form, the CDR3 reads TGTGCCAGCAGTGACAGGGGCTCTGGAAACACCATATATTTT. The full variable domain, its missing parts supplied by reference TRBV11-2 and TRBJ1-3, is EAGVAQSPRYKIIEKRQSVAFWCNPISGHATLYWYQQILGQGPKLLIQFQNNGVVDDSQLPKDRFSAERLKGVDSTLKIQPAKLEDSAVYLCASSDRGSGNTIYFGEGSWLTVV.

The V gene is TRBV2, the J gene TRBJ2-3; D may be TRBD1 (5 bases). Trimming left V 4 bases short and J 3 bases short, with 11 bases between. From germline, CDR1 is SNHLY and CDR2 FYNNEI. The CDR3 spans 14 residues. CDR3 in DNA: TGTGCCAGCAGTGGGATGGACAAAACAGATACGCAGTATTTT. Translating it yields CASSGMDKTDTQYF.

A single count supports this clone. This chain uses TRBV27 with TRBJ2-5; D perhaps matches TRBD1 (5 bases). There are 12 residues in the CDR3. V was shortened by 5 bases and J by 6 bases, with 10 bases between the two germline ends. The germline V gene has CDR1 MNHEY and CDR2 SMNVEV (reference sequence). CDR3 sequence: CASSHDRQTQYF. The CDR3 bases are TGTGCCAGCAGTCATGACAGACAGACCCAGTACTTC.

This sequence joins TRBV19 and TRBJ2-7; 9 bases are a match to TRBD1. This CDR3 region has 13 residues. The germline V gene encodes CDR1 LNHDA and CDR2 SQIVND (reference sequence). J was trimmed by 5 bases and V by 4 bases; bases with no gene match: 3. CDR3 sequence reads: CASSTGTGNEQYF. The CDR3 DNA reads as TGTGCCAGTAGTACGGGGACAGGGAACGAGCAGTACTTC.

The chain has TRBV5-6 and TRBJ2-3, with D hard to call. Trimming took off 2 bases at V and 6 bases at J, with 13 bases between the two ends. This CDR3 has 14 amino acids. The germline V gene encodes CDR1 SGHDT and CDR2 YYEEEE. CDR3 nucleotides: TGTGCCAGCAGCTTAGCCATCCGCCCCGATACGCAGTATTTT. This encodes CASSLAIRPDTQYF. The complete variable domain, with remaining parts taken from reference TRBV5-6 and TRBJ2-3, reads DAGVTQSPTHLIKTRGQQVTLRCSPKSGHDTVSWYQQALGQGPQFIFQYYEEEERQRGNFPDRFSGHQFPNYSSELNVNALLLGDSALYLCASSLAIRPDTQYFGPGTRLTVL.

The genes are TRBV9 and TRBJ2-7; TRBD1 agrees at 9 bases. Germline V gene lookup returns CDR1 SGDLS and CDR2 YYNGEE. Germline trimming cut 3 bases from V and 5 bases from J; bases unmatched to any gene: 9. This CDR3 is 15 amino acids long. CDR3 bases: TGTGCCAGCAGCGGTCCTAACAGGGGGCGCCACGAGCAGTACTTC. This translates into CASSGPNRGRHEQYF.

The rearrangement joins TRBV5-5 to TRBJ2-7, with TRBD2 as a possible D gene (5 bases). This CDR3 comprises 14 residues. Germline assignment: CDR1 SGHKS and CDR2 YYEKEE (reference sequence). Deletions cut 1 base from V and 2 bases from J, with 10 bases between. CDR3 in DNA: TGTGCCAGCAGCTTGCTGGAGGAACCCTACGAGCAGTACTTC. Encoded protein: CASSLLEEPYEQYF.

This clone is a singleton in its sample. The chain combines TRBV14 with TRBJ1-2; no definite D call. The CDR3 covers 13 residues. V was cut by 1 base and J by 4 bases, with 7 bases left in between. Germline V gene lookup returns CDR1 SGHDN and CDR2 FVKESK. The CDR3 DNA sequence: TGTGCCAGCAGCCAAGTAGGATCCTATGGCTACACCTTC. The encoded protein is CASSQVGSYGYTF.

V gene TRBV19 combines with J gene TRBJ1-1; 7 bases fit TRBD1. This CDR3 is 16 amino acids long. The junction had 16 bases not matched to a gene; V was cut back by 5 bases and J by 7 bases. Per the germline V gene, CDR1 is LNHDA and CDR2 is SQIVND (reference sequence). CDR3 DNA: TGTGCCAGTAGTTACCCAGGGGTGGGACAGACCATTGAAGCTTTCTTT. Its translation is CASSYPGVGQTIEAFF. Full variable domain (remainder filled in from reference TRBV19 and TRBJ1-1): DGGITQSPKYLFRKEGQNVTLSCEQNLNHDAMYWYRQDPGQGLRLIYYSQIVNDFQKGDIAEGYSVSREKKESFPLTVTSAQKNPTAFYLCASSYPGVGQTIEAFFGQGTRLTVV.

The rearrangement links TRBV7-2 to TRBJ2-1; no clear D. Looked up from germline, CDR1 is SGHTA and CDR2 is FQGNSA. The V and J ends lost 1 base and 6 bases respectively, with 10 bases between them. There are 14 residues in the CDR3. The CDR3 sequence: CASSLGISGNEQFF. As DNA, the CDR3 is TGTGCCAGCAGCTTAGGGATTAGTGGCAATGAGCAGTTCTTC.

V usage is TRBV4-3 and J usage is TRBJ2-7, with TRBD2 matching 8 bases. J lost 5 bases, V lost 1 base, and 4 bases had no gene match. Germline V gene data show CDR1 as LGHNA and CDR2 as YSLEER. This CDR3 is 14 amino acids long. The CDR3 reads CASSQGAGDDEQYF. The CDR3 nucleotides read TGCGCCAGCAGCCAAGGAGCGGGAGACGACGAGCAGTACTTC.

V usage is TRBV30 and J usage is TRBJ2-4, with D unclear. Germline V CDR1 and CDR2: GTSNPN, SVGIG (reference sequence). V gave up 0 bases and J gave up 2 bases, with 8 bases separating them. This CDR3 has 14 residues. The CDR3 region has the DNA TGTGCCTGGAGTGTGGCTTTCACCAAAAACATTCAGTACTTC. As protein: CAWSVAFTKNIQYF.

This chain joins TRBV6-5 and TRBJ2-4, with TRBD2 matching over 9 bases. Germline V lookup: CDR1 MNHEY, CDR2 SVGAGI. The CDR3 consists of 13 residues. J was trimmed by 15 bases and V by 2 bases; bases with no gene match: 8. The CDR3 protein is CASSYEAGGPGYF. The CDR3 region has the DNA TGTGCCAGCAGTTACGAGGCGGGAGGGCCGGGGTACTTC.

This clone was counted a few times. The rearrangement joins TRBV29-1 to TRBJ2-3; D might be TRBD2 (5 bases). CDR1 SQVTM and CDR2 ANQGSEA come from the germline V gene. Deletions cut 2 bases from V and 3 bases from J, with 12 bases between. The length of the CDR3 is 14 residues. The CDR3 DNA sequence: TGCAGCGTTGAATGGACTTCCCAAACAGATACGCAGTATTTT. Translation gives CSVEWTSQTDTQYF.

The gene calls are TRBV5-1 and TRBJ2-7, with TRBD2 as a possible D gene (5 bases). From germline, CDR1 is SGHRS and CDR2 YFSETQ. This CDR3 is built from 15 residues. The V and J ends lost 7 bases and 5 bases respectively, with 22 bases between them. As DNA, the CDR3 is TGCGCCAGCCGGGAAAACGGAGAGACAAGCCACGAGCAGTACTTC. Amino acids: CASRENGETSHEQYF.